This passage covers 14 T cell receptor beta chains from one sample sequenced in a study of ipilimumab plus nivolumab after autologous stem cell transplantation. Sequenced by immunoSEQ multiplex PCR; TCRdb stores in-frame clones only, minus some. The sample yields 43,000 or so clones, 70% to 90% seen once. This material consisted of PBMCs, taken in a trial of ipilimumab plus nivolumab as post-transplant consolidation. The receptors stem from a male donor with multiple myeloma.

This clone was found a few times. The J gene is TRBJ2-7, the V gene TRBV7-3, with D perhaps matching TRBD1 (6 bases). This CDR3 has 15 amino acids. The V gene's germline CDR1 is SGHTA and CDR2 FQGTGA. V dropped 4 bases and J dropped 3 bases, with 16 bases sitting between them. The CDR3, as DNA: TGTGCCAGCAGCTCCCGTCGGGGACATAGCTACGAGCAGTACTTC. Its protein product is CASSSRRGHSYEQYF.

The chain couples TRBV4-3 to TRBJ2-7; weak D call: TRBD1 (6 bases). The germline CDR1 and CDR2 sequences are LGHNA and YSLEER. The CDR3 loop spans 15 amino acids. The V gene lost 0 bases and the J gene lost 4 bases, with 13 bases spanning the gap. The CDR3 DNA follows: TGCGCCAGCAGCCAAGATTTGTGGCAGGGGTACGAGCAGTACTTC. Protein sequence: CASSQDLWQGYEQYF.

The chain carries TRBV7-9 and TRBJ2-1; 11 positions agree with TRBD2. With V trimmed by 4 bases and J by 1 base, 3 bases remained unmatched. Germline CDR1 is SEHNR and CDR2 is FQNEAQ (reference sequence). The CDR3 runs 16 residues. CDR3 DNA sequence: TGTGCCAGCAGCTCGACTAGCGGGGTATCCTACAATGAGCAGTTCTTC. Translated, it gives CASSSTSGVSYNEQFF.

The CDR3 sequence: CASSGQRERMTDTQYF. The CDR3 DNA sequence: TGTGCCAGCAGCGGGCAGCGGGAGAGGATGACAGATACGCAGTATTTT. The rearrangement links TRBV14 to TRBJ2-3, with 8 bases that match TRBD2. With 5 bases clipped from V and 3 bases from J, the junction kept 10 bases outside the gene matches. This CDR3 has 16 amino acids. CDR1 is SGHDN, CDR2 FVKESK, per germline.

CDR3 coding DNA: TGCGCCAGCAGCTTGTTGCCGGGTCTGACGCCGCCGCCTAACTATGGCTACACCTTC. Residues: CASSLLPGLTPPPNYGYTF. This chain links TRBV5-1 with TRBJ1-2, with D uncertain. V was pared by 1 base and J by 0 bases, with 22 bases between. In germline, CDR1 is SGHRS, CDR2 YFSETQ. CDR3 length equals 19 residues.

CDR3: CASSPQGETQYF. Here the CDR3 DNA reads TGTGCCAGCAGTCCTCAGGGAGAGACCCAGTACTTC. This chain uses TRBV2 with TRBJ2-5; tentative D call: TRBD1 (5 bases). The CDR3 has 12 amino acids. Deletions cut 5 bases from V and 4 bases from J, with 8 bases between. From germline, CDR1 is SNHLY and CDR2 FYNNEI.

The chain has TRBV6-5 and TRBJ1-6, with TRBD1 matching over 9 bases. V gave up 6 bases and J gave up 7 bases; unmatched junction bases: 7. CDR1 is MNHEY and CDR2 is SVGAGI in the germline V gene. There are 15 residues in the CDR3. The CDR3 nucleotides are TGTGCCAGCAGGGGACAGGGAATAACAAATTCACCCCTCCACTTT. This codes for CASRGQGITNSPLHF.

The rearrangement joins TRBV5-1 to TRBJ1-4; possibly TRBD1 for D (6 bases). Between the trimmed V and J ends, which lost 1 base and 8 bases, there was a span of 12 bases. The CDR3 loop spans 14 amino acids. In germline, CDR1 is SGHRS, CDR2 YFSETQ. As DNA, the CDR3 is TGCGCCAGCAGCTTGAGGGACCAGGGGGAAAAACTGTTTTTT. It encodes CASSLRDQGEKLFF.

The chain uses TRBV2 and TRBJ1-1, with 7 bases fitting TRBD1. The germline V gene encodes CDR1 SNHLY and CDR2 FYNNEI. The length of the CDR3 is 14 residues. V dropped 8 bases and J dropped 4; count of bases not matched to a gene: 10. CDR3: CASDTGVKGTEAFF. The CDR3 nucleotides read TGTGCCAGCGACACAGGGGTCAAGGGCACTGAAGCTTTCTTT.

DNA of the CDR3: TGTGCCAGCAGCTTTGTCCCGAGCTCCTACGAGCAGTACTTC. Translated, it gives CASSFVPSSYEQYF. The V call is TRBV7-2, the J call TRBJ2-7; D is unresolved. The CDR3 totals 14 residues. CDR1 is SGHTA, CDR2 FQGNSA, per germline. Trimming removed 3 bases at V and 0 bases at J, with 9 bases between.

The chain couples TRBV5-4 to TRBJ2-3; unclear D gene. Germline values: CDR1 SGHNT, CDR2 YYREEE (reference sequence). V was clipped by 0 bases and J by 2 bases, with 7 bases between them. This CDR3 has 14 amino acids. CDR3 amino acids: CASSLGIVTDTQYF. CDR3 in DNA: TGTGCCAGCAGCTTGGGGATAGTCACAGATACGCAGTATTTT.

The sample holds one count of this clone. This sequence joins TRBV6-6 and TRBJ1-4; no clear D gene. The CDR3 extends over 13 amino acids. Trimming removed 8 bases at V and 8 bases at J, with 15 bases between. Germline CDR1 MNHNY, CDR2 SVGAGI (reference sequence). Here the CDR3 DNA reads TGTGCCAGCGGGGTCCCTGGTGGGGAAAAACTGTTTTTT. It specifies CASGVPGGEKLFF.

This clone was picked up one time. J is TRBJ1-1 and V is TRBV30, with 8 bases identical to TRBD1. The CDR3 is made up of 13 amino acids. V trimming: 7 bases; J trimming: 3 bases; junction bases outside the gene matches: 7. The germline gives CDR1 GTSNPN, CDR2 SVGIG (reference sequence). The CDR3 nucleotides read TGTGCCTACGAACAGGGGGAATACACTGAAGCTTTCTTT. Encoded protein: CAYEQGEYTEAFF. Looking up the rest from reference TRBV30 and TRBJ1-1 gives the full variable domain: SQTIHQWPATLVQPVGSPLSLECTVEGTSNPNLYWYRQAAGRGLQLLFYSVGIGQISSEVPQNLSASRPQDRQFILSSKKLLLSDSGFYLCAYEQGEYTEAFFGQGTRLTVV.

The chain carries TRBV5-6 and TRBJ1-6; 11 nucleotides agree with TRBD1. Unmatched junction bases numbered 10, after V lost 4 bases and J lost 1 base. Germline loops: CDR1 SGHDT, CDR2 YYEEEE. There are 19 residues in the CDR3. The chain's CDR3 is CASSDYRDRGRSYNSPLHF. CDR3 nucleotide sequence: TGTGCCAGCAGCGACTACCGGGACAGGGGGAGGTCCTATAATTCACCCCTCCACTTT.